A selection of T cell receptor beta chains follows, all from one sample in a study of T cells after posttransplantation cyclophosphamide. TCRdb's table, derived via immunoSEQ multiplex PCR, lists solely in-frame clones and lacks some. In the table there are about 9,800 clones, around 89% of which are singletons. Sequencing was performed on PBMCs, taken around 450 days after allogeneic stem cell transplant with calcineurin inhibitor and methotrexate. These receptors all come from a male patient in his forties or fifties who received an allogeneic stem cell transplant from an unrelated donor, was CMV-positive, and had chronic GVHD only. Some T cells may have originated in the graft donor. Each CDR3 is given with its conserved first and last residue.

>TRBJ2-3|TRBV9
CASSATSTTDTQYF
>TRBJ2-1|TRBV19
CASRSASSYNEQFF
>TRBJ2-3|TRBV15
CATSKGLAGGGADTQYF
>TRBJ2-7|TRBV7-6
CASSLEAGTGGSGEQYF
>NA|TRBV11-2
CASSLLRGSYEQYF
>TRBJ2-1|TRBV11-3
CASTPDFSGDPYNEQFF
>TRBJ2-1|TRBV7-3
CASSVGSDNEQFF
>TRBJ1-1|TRBV6-6
CASRHGQGGGTEAFF
>TRBJ2-2|TRBV27
CASGLVDTGELFF
>TRBJ1-4|TRBV6-6
CASSYGLSEKLFF
>TRBJ2-7|TRBV9
CASSASDYEQYF
>TRBJ2-7|TRBV10-2
CASSEKGIPSYEQYF
>TRBJ2-1|TRBV6-5
CASSYWSQGNEQFF
>TRBJ2-5|TRBV19
CASSSGLAGDQETQYF
>TRBJ2-1|TRBV27
CASSLSPRNWEQFF
>TRBJ2-7|TRBV5-8
CASSFPGTYEQYF
>TRBJ1-5|TRBV6-1
CASALIQDSNQPQHF
>TRBJ2-1|TRBV11-3
CASSPRTSGGSYEQFF
>TRBJ1-1|TRBV7-9
CASSIPGGQAPEAFF
>TRBJ2-7|TRBV7-9
CASSLVGLASHEQYF
>TRBJ1-1|TRBV5-6
CASSYLHRLTEAFF
>TRBJ1-1|TRBV5-6
CASSFQGEGNTEAFF
>TRBJ2-7|TRBV5-1
CASSQEGTVSSEQYF
>TRBJ2-1|TRBV11-2
CASSLAFVREPGGHEQFF
>TRBJ2-7|TRBV19
CASSTGRAYEQYF
>TRBJ1-1|TRBV19
CASSLGQGLSTEAFF
>TRBJ2-2|TRBV5-1
CASSYNPTGGGELFF
>TRBJ2-5|TRBV7-3
CASSPWASGSGTQYF
>TRBJ1-1|TRBV6-1
CASSEIRDTEAFF
>TRBJ2-5|TRBV11-2
CASSSGAGGAGTQYF
>TRBJ2-5|TRBV2
CASSERGTSRAFQETQYF
>TRBJ2-5|TRBV7-2
CASSLGALQETQYF
>TRBJ2-1|TRBV11-1
CASSLATGADEQFF
>TRBJ2-7|TRBV7-2
CASSLAGTSGEQYF
>TRBJ2-3|TRBV4-3
CASSQGAYSGSLDTQYF
>TRBJ2-2|TRBV29-1
CSVDRGNTGELFF
>TRBJ2-3|TRBV6-5
CASSYSMASDTQYF
>TRBJ2-3|TRBV7-9
CASSPPGLAGTDTQYF
>TRBJ1-2|TRBV5-1
CTSTETGGAHYGYTF
>TRBJ2-2|TRBV6-1
CASRWTGGRLF
>TRBJ2-2|TRBV2
CASIRSTGPGSAGELFF
>TRBJ2-4|TRBV28
CASNIRQGKNIQYF
>TRBJ2-2|TRBV2
CASNPQGVTGELFF
>TRBJ1-2|TRBV27
CASSHTPGQALYGYTF
>TRBJ2-5|TRBV21-1
CASSKAGGASGRHPPETQYF
>TRBJ1-4|TRBV30
CAWNRDRTATNEKLFF
>TRBJ2-1|TRBV11-2
CASSLSTENNEQFF
>TRBJ1-1|TRBV18
CASSQLGTVGNTEAFF
>TRBJ1-1|TRBV10-2
CASTTTGVKAEAFF
>TRBJ2-2|TRBV28
CASSLLAGGEITGELFF
>TRBJ1-3|TRBV29-1
CSASRGDTIYF
>TRBJ1-3|TRBV18
CASSPSENTIYF